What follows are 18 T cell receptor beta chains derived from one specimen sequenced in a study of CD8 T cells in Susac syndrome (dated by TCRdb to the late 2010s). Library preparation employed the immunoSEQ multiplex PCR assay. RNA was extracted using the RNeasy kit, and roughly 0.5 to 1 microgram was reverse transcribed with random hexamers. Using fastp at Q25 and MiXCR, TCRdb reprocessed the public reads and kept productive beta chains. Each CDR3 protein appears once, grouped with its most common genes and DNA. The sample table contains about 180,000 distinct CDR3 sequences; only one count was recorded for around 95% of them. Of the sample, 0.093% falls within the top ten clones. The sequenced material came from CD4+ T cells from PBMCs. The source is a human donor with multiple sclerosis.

The CDR3 here is CASSQEMGMDGYTF. The CDR3 region has the DNA TGTGCCAGCAGCCAAGAGATGGGAATGGATGGCTACACCTTC. The chain recombines TRBV3-1 with TRBJ1-2; D is uncertain. The V gene lost 0 bases and the J gene lost 6 bases, with 11 bases spanning the gap. This CDR3 comprises 14 residues. The germline gives CDR1 LGHDT, CDR2 YNNKEL (reference sequence). Supplemented by reference TRBV3-1 and TRBJ1-2, the full variable domain reads DTAVSQTPKYLVTQMGNDKSIKCEQNLGHDTMYWYKQDSKKFLKIMFSYNNKELIINETVPNRFSPKSPDKAHLNLHINSLELGDSAVYFCASSQEMGMDGYTFGSGTRLTVV.

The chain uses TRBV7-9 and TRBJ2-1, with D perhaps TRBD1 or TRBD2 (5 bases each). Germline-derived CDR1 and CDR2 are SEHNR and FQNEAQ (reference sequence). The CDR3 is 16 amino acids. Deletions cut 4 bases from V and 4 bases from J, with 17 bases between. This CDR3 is CASSWGPSLLYNEQFF. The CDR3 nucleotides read TGTGCCAGCAGCTGGGGACCAAGCCTCCTTTACAATGAGCAGTTCTTC.

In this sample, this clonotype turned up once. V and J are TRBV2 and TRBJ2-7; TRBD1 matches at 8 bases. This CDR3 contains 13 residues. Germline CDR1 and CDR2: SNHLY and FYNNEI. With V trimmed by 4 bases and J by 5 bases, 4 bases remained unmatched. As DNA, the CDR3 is TGTGCCAGCAGTGGGACAGGGAGCCACGAGCAGTACTTC. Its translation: CASSGTGSHEQYF.

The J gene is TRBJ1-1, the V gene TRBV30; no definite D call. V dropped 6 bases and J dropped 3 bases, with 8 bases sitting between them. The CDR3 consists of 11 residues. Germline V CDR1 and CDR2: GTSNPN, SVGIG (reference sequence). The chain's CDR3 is CACHWDTEAFF. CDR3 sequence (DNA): TGTGCCTGTCACTGGGACACTGAAGCTTTCTTT.

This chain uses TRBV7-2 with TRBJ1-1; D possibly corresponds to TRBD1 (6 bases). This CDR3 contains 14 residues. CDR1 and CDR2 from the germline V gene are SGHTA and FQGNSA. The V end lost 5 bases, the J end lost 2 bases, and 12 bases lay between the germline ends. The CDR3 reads CASSPSGANTEAFF. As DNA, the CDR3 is TGTGCCAGCAGCCCCTCGGGGGCTAACACTGAAGCTTTCTTT.

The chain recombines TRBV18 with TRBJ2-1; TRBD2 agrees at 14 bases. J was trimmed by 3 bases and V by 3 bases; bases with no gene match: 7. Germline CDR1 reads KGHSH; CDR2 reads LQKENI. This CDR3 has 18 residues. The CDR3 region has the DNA TGTGCCAGCTCACCGGGACTAGCGGGGGCAGCCCTCTACAATGAGCAGTTCTTC. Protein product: CASSPGLAGAALYNEQFF. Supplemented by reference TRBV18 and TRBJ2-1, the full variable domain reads NAGVMQNPRHLVRRRGQEARLRCSPMKGHSHVYWYRQLPEEGLKFMVYLQKENIIDESGMPKERFSAEFPKEGPSILRIQQVVRGDSAAYFCASSPGLAGAALYNEQFFGPGTRLTVL.

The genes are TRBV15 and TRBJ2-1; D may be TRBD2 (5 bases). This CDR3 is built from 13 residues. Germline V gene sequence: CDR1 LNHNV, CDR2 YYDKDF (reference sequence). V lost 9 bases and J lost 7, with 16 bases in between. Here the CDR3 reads CATTRLRGNEQFF. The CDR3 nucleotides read TGTGCCACAACCCGACTAAGAGGGAATGAGCAGTTCTTC.

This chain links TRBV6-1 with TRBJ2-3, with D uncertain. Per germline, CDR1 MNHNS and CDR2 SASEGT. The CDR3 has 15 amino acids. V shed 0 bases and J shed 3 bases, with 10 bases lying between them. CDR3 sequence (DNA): TGTGCCAGCAGTGAAGCAGGATATCCTACAGATACGCAGTATTTT. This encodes CASSEAGYPTDTQYF.

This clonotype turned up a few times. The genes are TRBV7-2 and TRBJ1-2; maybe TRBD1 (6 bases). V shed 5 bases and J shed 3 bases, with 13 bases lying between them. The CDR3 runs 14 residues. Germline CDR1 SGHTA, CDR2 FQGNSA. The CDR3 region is CASSQGSSHYGYTF. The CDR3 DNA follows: TGTGCCAGCAGCCAGGGGAGTTCCCACTATGGCTACACCTTC.

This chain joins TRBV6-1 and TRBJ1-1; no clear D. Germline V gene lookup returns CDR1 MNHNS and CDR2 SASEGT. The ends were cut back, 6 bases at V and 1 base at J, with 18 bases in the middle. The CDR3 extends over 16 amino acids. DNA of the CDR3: TGTGCCAGCAGCCCTCAAATTGTTTACACGAACACTGAAGCTTTCTTT. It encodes CASSPQIVYTNTEAFF.

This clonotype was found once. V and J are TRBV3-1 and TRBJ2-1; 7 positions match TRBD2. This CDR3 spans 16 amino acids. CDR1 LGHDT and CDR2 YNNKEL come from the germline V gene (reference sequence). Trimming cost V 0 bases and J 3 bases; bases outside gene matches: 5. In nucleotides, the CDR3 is TGTGCCAGCAGCCAAGATAGACTAGCCAGCTACAATGAGCAGTTCTTC. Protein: CASSQDRLASYNEQFF.

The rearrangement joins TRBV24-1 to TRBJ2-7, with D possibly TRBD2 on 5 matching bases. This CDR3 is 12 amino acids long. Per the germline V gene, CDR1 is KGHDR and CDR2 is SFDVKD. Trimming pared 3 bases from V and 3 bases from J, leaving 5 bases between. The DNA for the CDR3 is TGTGCCACCAGTGATCGGGGCTACGAGCAGTACTTC. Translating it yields CATSDRGYEQYF.

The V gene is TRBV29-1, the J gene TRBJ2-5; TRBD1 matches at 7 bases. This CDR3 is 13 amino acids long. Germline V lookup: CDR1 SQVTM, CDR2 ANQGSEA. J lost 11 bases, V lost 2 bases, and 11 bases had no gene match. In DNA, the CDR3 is TGCAGCGTTGAATCCTCGACAGGGCGACCTCAGTACTTC. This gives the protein CSVESSTGRPQYF.

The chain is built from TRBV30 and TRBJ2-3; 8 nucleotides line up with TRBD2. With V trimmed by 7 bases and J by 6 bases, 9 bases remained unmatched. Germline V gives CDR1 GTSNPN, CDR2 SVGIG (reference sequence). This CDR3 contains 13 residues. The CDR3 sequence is CAFERGPGDTQYF. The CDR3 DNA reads TGTGCCTTTGAGCGGGGGCCGGGGGATACGCAGTATTTT.

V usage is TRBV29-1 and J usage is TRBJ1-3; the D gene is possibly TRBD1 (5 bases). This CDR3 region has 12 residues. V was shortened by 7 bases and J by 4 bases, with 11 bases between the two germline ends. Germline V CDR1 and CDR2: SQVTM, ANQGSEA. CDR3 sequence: CSGRRDGNTIYF. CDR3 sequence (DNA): TGCAGCGGCCGGCGGGACGGAAACACCATATATTTT.

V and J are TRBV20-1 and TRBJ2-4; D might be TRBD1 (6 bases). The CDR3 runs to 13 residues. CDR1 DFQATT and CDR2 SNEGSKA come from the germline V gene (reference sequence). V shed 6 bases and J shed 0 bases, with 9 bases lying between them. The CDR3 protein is CSAQQGAKNIQYF. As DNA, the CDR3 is TGCAGTGCGCAACAGGGAGCCAAAAACATTCAGTACTTC.

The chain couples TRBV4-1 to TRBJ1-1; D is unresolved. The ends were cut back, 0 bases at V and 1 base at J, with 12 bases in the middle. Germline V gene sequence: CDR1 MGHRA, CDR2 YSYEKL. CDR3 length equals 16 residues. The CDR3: CASSQERVRRNTEAFF. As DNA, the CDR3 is TGCGCCAGCAGCCAAGAGAGAGTCCGGAGGAACACTGAAGCTTTCTTT.

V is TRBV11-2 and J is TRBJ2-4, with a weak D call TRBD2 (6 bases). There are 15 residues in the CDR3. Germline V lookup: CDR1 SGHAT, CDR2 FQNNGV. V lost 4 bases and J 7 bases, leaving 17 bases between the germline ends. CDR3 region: CASSSSIAGINIQYF. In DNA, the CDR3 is TGTGCCAGCAGCTCGTCTATTGCGGGGATTAACATTCAGTACTTC. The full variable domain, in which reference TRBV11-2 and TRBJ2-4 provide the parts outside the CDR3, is EAGVAQSPRYKIIEKRQSVAFWCNPISGHATLYWYQQILGQGPKLLIQFQNNGVVDDSQLPKDRFSAERLKGVDSTLKIQPAKLEDSAVYLCASSSSIAGINIQYFGAGTRLSVL.